Presented here are 12 T cell receptor beta chains from one specimen sequenced in a study of beta chain features in type 1 diabetes listed by TCRdb under 2018. Study-level results and caveats: A moderate but significant shortening of TCRB CDR3 length was observed in type 1 diabetes patients in all four CD4+ subsets.

Preparation of the library involved the immunoSEQ multiplex PCR assay. The entire amount of isolated RNA was reverse transcribed using the High Capacity cDNA Reverse Transcription Kit, so the sequenced TCRB transcripts were expressed ones. TCRdb provides this immuneACCESS table in a form limited to in-frame rearrangements. Some clones are lacking; in checked studies, under half of them reflect an unresolved V gene, and why the rest are absent is not known. This sample gives roughly 330,000 clones in total; 13% of them show up just once. The ten biggest clones cover about 0.015% of the sample. For these receptors, no antigen is known. The sample consisted of naive CD4+ T cells from blood. The cell subset or site label for this specimen denotes: true naive CD4+ T cells. The receptors shown here come from a woman aged 18-35 years with type 1 diabetes.

This clone has more than one count but fewer than ten. The rearrangement links TRBV19 to TRBJ2-7; possibly TRBD1 for D (6 bases). This CDR3 spans 14 amino acids. Trimming removed 5 bases from V and 0 bases from J, with 11 bases in between. Germline CDR1 reads LNHDA; CDR2 reads SQIVND (reference sequence). The CDR3 here is CASSFQGPSYEQYV. CDR3 nucleotides: TGTGCCAGTAGTTTTCAGGGGCCCTCCTACGAGCAGTACGTC.

CDR3 loop: CASSPTGGYSNQPQHF. CDR3 DNA: TGTGCCAGCTCACCAACGGGAGGCTATAGCAATCAGCCCCAGCATTTT. The chain carries TRBV18 and TRBJ1-5; D unresolved. Per germline, CDR1 KGHSH and CDR2 LQKENI. V was clipped by 2 bases and J by 0 bases, with 11 bases between them. This CDR3 has 16 residues.

This clone was observed a handful of times. V gene TRBV11-2 combines with J gene TRBJ2-1, with D maybe TRBD1 (5 bases). The ends were cut back, 2 bases at V and 9 bases at J, with 17 bases in the middle. CDR1 SGHAT and CDR2 FQNNGV come from the germline V gene. The CDR3 covers 15 residues. This CDR3 is CASSLSAGFYGEQFF. The DNA for the CDR3 is TGTGCCAGCAGCTTATCAGCAGGGTTCTACGGTGAGCAGTTCTTC.

The V and J genes are TRBV30 and TRBJ1-2, with TRBD1 identical over 7 bases. Per the germline V gene, CDR1 is GTSNPN and CDR2 is SVGIG (reference sequence). V dropped 6 bases and J dropped 3; count of bases not matched to a gene: 1. The CDR3 consists of 11 residues. The DNA of the CDR3 is TGTGCCTGCGGGACAGACTATGGCTACACCTTC. Translated, it gives CACGTDYGYTF. Full variable domain (rest looked up from reference TRBV30 and TRBJ1-2): SQTIHQWPATLVQPVGSPLSLECTVEGTSNPNLYWYRQAAGRGLQLLFYSVGIGQISSEVPQNLSASRPQDRQFILSSKKLLLSDSGFYLCACGTDYGYTFGSGTRLTVV.

This clone has only a few counts. The gene calls are TRBV2 and TRBJ1-5; 10 nucleotides agree with TRBD1. The CDR3 sequence is 15 residues long. The V gene end was trimmed by 8 bases and the J gene end by 4 bases; junction bases not matched to a gene: 8. Germline V gene lookup returns CDR1 SNHLY and CDR2 FYNNEI. CDR3 sequence reads: CASFDPGQGNQPQHF. The CDR3 DNA reads TGTGCCAGCTTCGACCCGGGACAGGGGAATCAGCCCCAGCATTTT. Variable domain in full (rest from reference TRBV2 and TRBJ1-5): EPEVTQTPSHQVTQMGQEVILRCVPISNHLYFYWYRQILGQKVEFLVSFYNNEISEKSEIFDDQFSVERPDGSNFTLKIRSTKLEDSAMYFCASFDPGQGNQPQHFGDGTRLSIL.

This CDR3 reads CAWSAPGNTEAFF. The CDR3 DNA follows: TGTGCCTGGAGTGCTCCAGGGAACACTGAAGCTTTCTTT. The chain links TRBV30 to TRBJ1-1; D uncertain. Trimming removed 1 base from V and 1 base from J, with 7 bases in between. Germline CDR1 is GTSNPN and CDR2 is SVGIG (reference sequence). CDR3 length: 13 residues.

V gene TRBV7-9 combines with J gene TRBJ2-2; 8 bases agree with TRBD1. This CDR3 comprises 17 residues. Losses at the gene ends were 6 bases for V and 0 bases for J; bases not matched to a gene: 9. CDR1 and CDR2 from the germline V gene are SEHNR and FQNEAQ (reference sequence). CDR3 sequence (DNA): TGTGCCAGCAGAAAAAACCCGGGACAGGCGAACACCGGGGAGCTGTTTTTT. It is translated as CASRKNPGQANTGELFF.

The gene calls are TRBV23-1 and TRBJ2-2, with 10 bases matching TRBD2. Being an ORF, TRBV23-1 has a function that is uncertain. Trimming removed 4 bases from V and 6 bases from J; junction bases left unmatched: 8. The length of the CDR3 is 16 residues. CDR3 loop: CASSPISSGSPGELFF. The CDR3 nucleotides are TGCGCCAGCAGTCCCATATCTAGCGGGAGTCCCGGGGAGCTGTTTTTT.

CDR3 sequence reads: CASSESGTTGELFF. The CDR3 nucleotides read TGTGCCAGCAGTGAGAGCGGGACCACCGGGGAGCTGTTTTTT. The rearrangement uses TRBV25-1 and TRBJ2-2; 7 positions match TRBD2. This CDR3 comprises 14 residues. Trimming cost V 3 bases and J 4 bases; bases outside gene matches: 2. Germline V gene sequence: CDR1 MGHDK, CDR2 SYGVNS.

A note on this clone: In the same sample, other DNA sequences code for this CDR3. The CDR3 loop reads CASSPQAGQETQYF. The CDR3 nucleotides are TGTGCCAGCTCACCACAGGCAGGGCAGGAGACCCAGTACTTC. The chain uses TRBV18 and TRBJ2-5; tentative D call: TRBD1 (5 bases). Germline CDR1 KGHSH, CDR2 LQKENI. CDR3 size: 14 residues. Trimming removed 1 base at V and 5 bases at J, with 11 bases between.

The V call is TRBV9, the J call TRBJ2-1; TRBD2 agrees at 11 bases. With V trimmed by 1 base and J by 0 bases, 3 bases remained unmatched. The CDR3 is 17 amino acids. Per germline, CDR1 SGDLS and CDR2 YYNGEE. CDR3 protein: CASSVKTSGTSYNEQFF. The CDR3 DNA reads TGTGCCAGCAGCGTAAAGACTAGCGGGACCTCCTACAATGAGCAGTTCTTC.

There are a few counts of this clone. The chain carries TRBV9 and TRBJ1-3; no definite D call. V dropped 0 bases and J dropped 0 bases, with 13 bases sitting between them. Germline assignment: CDR1 SGDLS and CDR2 YYNGEE. CDR3 length: 17 amino acids. CDR3 loop: CASSVVPDYSSGNTIYF. The CDR3, as DNA: TGTGCCAGCAGCGTAGTCCCAGACTACTCCTCTGGAAACACCATATATTTT. The variable domain in full, with the rest retrieved from reference TRBV9 and TRBJ1-3, is DSGVTQTPKHLITATGQRVTLRCSPRSGDLSVYWYQQSLDQGLQFLIQYYNGEERAKGNILERFSAQQFPDLHSELNLSSLELGDSALYFCASSVVPDYSSGNTIYFGEGSWLTVV.